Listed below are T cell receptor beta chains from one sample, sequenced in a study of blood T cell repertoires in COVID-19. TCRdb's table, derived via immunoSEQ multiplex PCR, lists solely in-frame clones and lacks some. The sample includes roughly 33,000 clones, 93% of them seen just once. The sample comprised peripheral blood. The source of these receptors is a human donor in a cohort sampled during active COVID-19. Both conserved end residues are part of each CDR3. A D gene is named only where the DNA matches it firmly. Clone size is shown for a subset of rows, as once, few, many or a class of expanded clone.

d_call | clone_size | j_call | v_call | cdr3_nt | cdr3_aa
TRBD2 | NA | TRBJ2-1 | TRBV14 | TGTGCCAGCAGCCCCGGACTAGCGGGAGGTAACCATGAGCAGTTCTTC | CASSPGLAGGNHEQFF
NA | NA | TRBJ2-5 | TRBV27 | TGTGCCAGCAAAACAGGGTACGGGGAGACCCAGTACTTC | CASKTGYGETQYF
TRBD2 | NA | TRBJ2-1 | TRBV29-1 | TGCAGCGTTGAAGAGATCGGACTAGCCAATGAGCAGTTCTTC | CSVEEIGLANEQFF
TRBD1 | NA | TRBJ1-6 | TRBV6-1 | TGTGCCAGCAGTGAATTGACAGGGGGAAATTCACCCCTCCACTTT | CASSELTGGNSPLHF
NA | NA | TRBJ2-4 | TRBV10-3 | TGTGCCATCAGTGATGCAGGGGCGGGAAACATTCAGTACTTC | CAISDAGAGNIQYF
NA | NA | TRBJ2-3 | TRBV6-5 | TGTGCCAGTCAAATGCCGGGGGACACAGATACGCAGTATTTT | CASQMPGDTDTQYF
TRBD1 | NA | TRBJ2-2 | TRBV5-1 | TGCGCCAGCAGGCATCCAGGGGGTCCCGGGGAGCTGTTTTTT | CASRHPGGPGELFF
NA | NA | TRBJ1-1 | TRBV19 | TGTGCCAGCCAGGGATTCGGTGAAGCTTTCTTT | CASQGFGEAFF
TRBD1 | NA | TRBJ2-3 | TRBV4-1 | TGCGCCAGCAGTCTTGCCGGACAGGGGGGATCAGATACGCAGTATTTT | CASSLAGQGGSDTQYF
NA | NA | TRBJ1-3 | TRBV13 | TGTGCCAGCAGCTCAGCAGGGGACACCATATATTTT | CASSSAGDTIYF
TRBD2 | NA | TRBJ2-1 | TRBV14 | TGTGCCAGCAGCCAAGGGGGACTAGCCCGATCGATCCGTAATGAGCAGTTCTTC | CASSQGGLARSIRNEQFF
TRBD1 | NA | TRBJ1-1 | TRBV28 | TGTGCCAGCAGTTTGGGGACAGTCACTGAAGCTTTCTTT | CASSLGTVTEAFF
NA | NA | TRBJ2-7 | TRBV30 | TGTGCCTGGGCGACTTGGTCCTACGAGCAGTACTTC | CAWATWSYEQYF
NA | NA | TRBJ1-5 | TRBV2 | TGTGCCAGCAGTAATCCCCAAACCGGGGGCAATCAGCCCCAGCATTTT | CASSNPQTGGNQPQHF
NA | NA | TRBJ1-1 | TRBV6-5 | TGTGCCAGCAGGGGGACACTGACTGAAGCTTTCTTT | CASRGTLTEAFF
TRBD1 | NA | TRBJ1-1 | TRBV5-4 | TGTGCCAGCAGCTTGGTAGGGGGCGAGACTGAAGCTTTCTTT | CASSLVGGETEAFF
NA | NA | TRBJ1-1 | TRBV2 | TGTGCCAGCAGCCCAGTAACCGACATCTTCAACACTGAAGCTTTCTTT | CASSPVTDIFNTEAFF
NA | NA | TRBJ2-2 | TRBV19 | TGTGCCAGTAGTATGTCGGATGGCGCCGGGACCGGGGAGCTGTTTTTT | CASSMSDGAGTGELFF
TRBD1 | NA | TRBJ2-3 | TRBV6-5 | TGTGCTACACAGGGGGAAAAAGTCACAGATACGCAGTATTTT | CATQGEKVTDTQYF
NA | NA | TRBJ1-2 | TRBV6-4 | TGTGCCAGCAGCCCCGGGTGGGGGCAGGGCTACACCTTC | CASSPGWGQGYTF
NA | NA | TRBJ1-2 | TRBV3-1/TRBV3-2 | TGTGCCAGCAGCCAAGAGGTTAGTGGCTACACCTTC | CASSQEVSGYTF
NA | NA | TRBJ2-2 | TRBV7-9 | TGTGCCAGCAGCCGAAGTCTGGCGGGGGCACGGGGGGCCGGGGAGCTGTTTTTT | CASSRSLAGARGAGELFF
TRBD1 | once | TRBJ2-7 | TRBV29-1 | TGCAGCGTTGTTGAACAGGGGGCCGGCTACGAGCAGTACTTC | CSVVEQGAGYEQYF
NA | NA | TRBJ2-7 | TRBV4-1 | TGCGCCAGCAGCCTATCCTTCAGGGACGAGCAGTACTTC | CASSLSFRDEQYF
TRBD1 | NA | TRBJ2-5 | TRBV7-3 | TGTGCCAGCAGCTTAAGGACAGGGAAGGGTGAGACCCAGTACTTC | CASSLRTGKGETQYF
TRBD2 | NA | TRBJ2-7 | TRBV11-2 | TGTGCCAGCAGCCAATCTAGCGGGAGTGGGTACGAGCAGTACTTC | CASSQSSGSGYEQYF
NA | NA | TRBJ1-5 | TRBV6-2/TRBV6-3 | TGTGCCAGCAGTAGACAGAAGAATCAGCCCCAGCATTTT | CASSRQKNQPQHF
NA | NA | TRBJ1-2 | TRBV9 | TGTGCCAGCAGCGTACCGGCAGGCCACGGCTACACCTTC | CASSVPAGHGYTF
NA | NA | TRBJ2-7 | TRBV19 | TGTGCCAGTAGTATAGGGGCGACAGCCTCCTACGAGCAGTACTTC | CASSIGATASYEQYF
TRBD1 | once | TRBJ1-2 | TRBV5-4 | TGTGCCAGCAGCTTGTCGGGACAGATGTATGGCTACACCTTC | CASSLSGQMYGYTF
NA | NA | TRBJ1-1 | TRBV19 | TGTGCCAGTAGTCCAGGGCTGGACACTGAAGCTTTCTTT | CASSPGLDTEAFF